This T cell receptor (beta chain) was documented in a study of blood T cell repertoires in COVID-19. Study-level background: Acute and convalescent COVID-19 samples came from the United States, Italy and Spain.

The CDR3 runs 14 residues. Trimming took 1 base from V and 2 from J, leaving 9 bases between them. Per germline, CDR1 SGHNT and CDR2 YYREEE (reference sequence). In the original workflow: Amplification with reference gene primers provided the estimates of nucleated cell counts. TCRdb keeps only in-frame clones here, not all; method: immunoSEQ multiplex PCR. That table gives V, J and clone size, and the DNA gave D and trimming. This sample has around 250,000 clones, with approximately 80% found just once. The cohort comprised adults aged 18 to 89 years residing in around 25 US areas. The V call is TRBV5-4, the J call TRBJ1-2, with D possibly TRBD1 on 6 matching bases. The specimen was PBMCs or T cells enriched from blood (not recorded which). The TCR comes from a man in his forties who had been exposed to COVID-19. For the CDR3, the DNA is TGTGCCAGCAGCTTGTTCGGACAGAACTATGGCTACACCTTC. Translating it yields CASSLFGQNYGYTF.